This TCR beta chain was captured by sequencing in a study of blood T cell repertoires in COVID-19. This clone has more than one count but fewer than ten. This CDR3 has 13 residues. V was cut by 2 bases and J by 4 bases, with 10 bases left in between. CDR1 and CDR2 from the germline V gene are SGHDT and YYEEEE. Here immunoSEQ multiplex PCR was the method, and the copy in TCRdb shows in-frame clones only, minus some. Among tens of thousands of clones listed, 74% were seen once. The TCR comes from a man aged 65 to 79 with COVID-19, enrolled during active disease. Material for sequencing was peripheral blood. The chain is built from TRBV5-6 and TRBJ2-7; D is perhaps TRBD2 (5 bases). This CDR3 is CASSFPGSYEQYF. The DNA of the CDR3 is TGTGCCAGCAGCTTCCCGGGGTCTTACGAGCAGTACTTC. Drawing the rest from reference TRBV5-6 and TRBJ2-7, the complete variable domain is DAGVTQSPTHLIKTRGQQVTLRCSPKSGHDTVSWYQQALGQGPQFIFQYYEEEERQRGNFPDRFSGHQFPNYSSELNVNALLLGDSALYLCASSFPGSYEQYFGPGTRLTVT.